Below are 13 T cell receptor beta chains sequenced from a single sample in a study of CD8+CD57+ T cells in acquired aplastic anemia. It was patients with CD8+CD57+ cell expansion by flow cytometry who were chosen for sequencing. The TCR beta profiling, which covered VDJ combination and CDR3 sequence, was carried out using genomic DNA as the template. TCRdb reanalysed the reads using MiXCR and keeps one entry per CDR3 protein. Counted here are approximately 250,000 distinct CDR3 sequences, around 82% occurring once; the ten biggest clones make up roughly 42%. The specimen sequenced was sorted CD4+, CD8+, or CD8+CD57+ T cells (not recorded which) from PBMCs. Receptors originate from a human donor with aplastic anemia.

The count of this clonotype is one. V is TRBV24-1 and J is TRBJ2-3; TRBD1 matches 7 bases. Germline-derived CDR1 and CDR2 are KGHDR and SFDVKD. The length of the CDR3 is 14 residues. Germline trimming cut 7 bases from V and 14 bases from J; bases unmatched to any gene: 17. The CDR3 reads CATSDADRPGELYF. DNA of the CDR3: TGTGCCACCAGCGATGCGGACAGGCCCGGGGAGCTGTATTTT.

This clonotype was seen just once. No conserved phenylalanine or tryptophan is present at the end of the CDR3, so a read error is the likely explanation. This chain joins TRBV9 and TRBJ1-6; D unclear. The CDR3 length is 14 residues. Germline V gene sequence: CDR1 SGDLS, CDR2 YYNGEE. The germline V and J ends were trimmed by 4 bases and 13 bases, with 18 bases remaining between them. The CDR3 region is CASSLSSYNLPLHS. CDR3 nucleotide sequence: TGTGCCAGCAGCTTGAGTTCCTATAATTTGCCCCTCCACTCT.

The CDR3 loop is CASSPTRRDDTQYF. The CDR3 DNA follows: TGCGCCAGCAGCCCCACGCGCCGGGATGATACGCAGTATTTT. V gene TRBV5-1 combines with J gene TRBJ2-3; possibly TRBD2 for D (5 bases). The CDR3 runs to 14 residues. The V and J ends lost 4 bases and 6 bases respectively, with 15 bases between them. Germline V lookup: CDR1 SGHRS, CDR2 YFSETQ.

In regard to this clonotype: Since no conserved phenylalanine or tryptophan closes the CDR3, a read error is the likely cause. The DNA is left out, because the CDR3 cannot be placed on it with certainty; the CDR3 is given as TCRdb lists it. This chain joins TRBV7-2 and TRBJ1-2. The germline CDR1 and CDR2 sequences are SGHTA and FQGNSA. The CDR3 spans 13 amino acids, including both terminal residues. CDR3 loop: CASSVTSGCGYTQ.

In its sample, this clonotype was seen a few times. The junction shows a germline mismatch at one end, possibly a read error. The genes are TRBV7-3 and TRBJ2-3, with unresolved D. CDR3 size: 14 residues. Germline assignment: CDR1 SGHTA and CDR2 FQGTGA. In nucleotides, the CDR3 is TGTGCCAGCAGCGCCCAAAGCACAGATACGCAGCATTTTTTT. It is translated as CASSAQSTDTQHFF.

The chain recombines TRBV5-4 with TRBJ2-1; 8 bases are a match to TRBD2. The CDR3 has 16 residues. J was trimmed by 8 bases and V by 2 bases; bases with no gene match: 12. Germline loops: CDR1 SGHNT, CDR2 YYREEE (reference sequence). This CDR3 reads CASSFNRGGGSDEQFF. For the CDR3, the DNA is TGTGCCAGCAGCTTTAATAGAGGCGGGGGGAGCGATGAGCAGTTCTTC.

The chain couples TRBV9 to TRBJ2-2; unclear D gene. The ends were cut back, 8 bases at V and 1 base at J, with 12 bases in the middle. CDR1 and CDR2 (germline): SGDLS, YYNGEE. The CDR3 loop spans 14 amino acids. In DNA, the CDR3 is TGTGCCAGTGTGGGCAGTGGGAACACCGGGGAGCTGTTTTTT. Translated, it gives CASVGSGNTGELFF.

The DNA for the CDR3 is TGTGCCAGCTCAAGACAGGCCAACGCCGTTGAACACCGGTACGTC. This translates into CASSRQANAVEHRYV. This chain connects TRBV7-3 to TRBJ2-7, with a possible D match to TRBD1 (6 bases). From germline, CDR1 is SGHTA and CDR2 FQGTGA. V gave up 8 bases and J gave up 12 bases, with 29 bases separating them. The CDR3 is 15 amino acids.

Turning to this clonotype: A much larger clone differs by one base, so this may be a read error. The chain couples TRBV7-2 to TRBJ2-3, with 8 bases matching TRBD1. Germline-derived CDR1 and CDR2 are SGHTA and FQGNSA. The CDR3 is made up of 13 amino acids. The CDR3 sequence: CASSLAGGADYGF. The CDR3 nucleotides read TGTGCCAGCAGCTTGGCAGGGGGCGCCGACTATGGCTTC.

This chain joins TRBV2 and TRBJ2-2; D is tentatively TRBD1 or TRBD2 (5 bases each). The CDR3 has 13 residues. Trimming removed 8 bases from V and 13 bases from J, with 20 bases in between. Looked up from germline, CDR1 is SNHLY and CDR2 is FYNNEI. The CDR3 DNA is TGTGCCAGCGGGGACGGGAACACCGAGACGCTGTTTTTT. As protein: CASGDGNTETLFF.

This clonotype has just one count. This likely comes from a read error, as the CDR3 has no conserved phenylalanine or tryptophan at its end. This chain uses TRBV2 with TRBJ2-3; 8 positions match TRBD1. CDR1 is SNHLY, CDR2 FYNNEI, per germline. J lost 4 bases, V lost 4 bases, and 10 bases had no gene match. The CDR3 covers 16 residues. The CDR3 sequence is CASSVGAGGTADTQYC. For the CDR3, the DNA is TGTGCCAGCAGTGTAGGGGCAGGGGGCACCGCAGATACGCAGTATTGT.

The rearrangement links TRBV20-1 to TRBJ1-6; D not resolved. The CDR3 spans 14 residues. The germline CDR1 and CDR2 sequences are DFQATT and SNEGSKA (reference sequence). With 0 bases removed from V and 14 bases from J, the gap between germline ends came to 17 bases. CDR3 in DNA: TGCAGTGCTAGAGACCGCGGACGGGGAAGGACCCTCCACTTT. Its translation: CSARDRGRGRTLHF.

The table lists this clonotype with a count of one. The V gene is TRBV5-6, the J gene TRBJ2-3; 9 bases are shared with TRBD2. The CDR3 is 18 residues long. CDR1 is SGHDT and CDR2 is YYEEEE in the germline V gene. The junction had 11 bases not matched to a gene; V was cut back by 2 bases and J by 1 base. CDR3 loop: CASSLERAGGPGTDTQYF. CDR3 bases: TGTGCCAGCAGCTTAGAGCGGGCGGGGGGGCCAGGCACAGATACGCAGTATTTT.